This TCR beta chain emerged from a study of blood T cells in healthy people across ages. Study at large: Template switching captured about one barcoded beta molecule per two T cells.

A second PCR, run for roughly 6 to 11 cycles, used a sample-barcoded 5' primer plus a J-beta primer mix. TCRdb passed the 5' RACE reads through MiXCR, listing each CDR3 protein once. The table has more than 750,000 distinct CDR3 sequences, roughly 29% seen once. General study findings and limits: Roughly linear age-related decline in beta diversity appeared, significant by age 40.

Investigators took approximately 10 milliliters of peripheral blood from every donor. This clonotype was recorded many times. Its specificity is unknown. A further study also used this sample, focusing on T cells of mothers and their children. That source adds: A few mothers and their six children, all healthy Caucasians, donated.

The receptor was isolated from a middle-aged woman in good health. Sequenced input: blood.

The chain's CDR3 is CASSLEGLNTGELFF. CDR3 sequence (DNA): TGTGCCAGCAGCCTGGAGGGATTAAACACCGGGGAGCTGTTTTTT. The chain has TRBV7-2 and TRBJ2-2, with D possibly matching TRBD2 (6 bases). Germline assignment: CDR1 SGHTA and CDR2 FQGNSA. The CDR3 consists of 15 residues. The V and J ends lost 5 bases and 2 bases respectively, with 12 bases between them.